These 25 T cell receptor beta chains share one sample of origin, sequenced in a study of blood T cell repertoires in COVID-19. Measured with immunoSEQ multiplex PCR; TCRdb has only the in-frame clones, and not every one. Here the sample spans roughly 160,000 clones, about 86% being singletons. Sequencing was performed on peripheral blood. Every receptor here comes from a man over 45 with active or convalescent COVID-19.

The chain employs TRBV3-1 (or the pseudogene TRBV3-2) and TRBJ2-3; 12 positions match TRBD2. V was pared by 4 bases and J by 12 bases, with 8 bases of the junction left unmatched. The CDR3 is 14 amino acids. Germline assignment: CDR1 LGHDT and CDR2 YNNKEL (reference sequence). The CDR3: CASSPTSGRPVQYF. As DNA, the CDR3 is TGTGCCAGCAGCCCAACTAGCGGGAGGCCAGTACAGTATTTT.

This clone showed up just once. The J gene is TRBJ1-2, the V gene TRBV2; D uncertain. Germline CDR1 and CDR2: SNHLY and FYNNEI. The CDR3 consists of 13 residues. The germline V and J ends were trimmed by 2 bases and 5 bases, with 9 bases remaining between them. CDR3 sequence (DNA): TGTGCCAGCAGTGAATTACCCGGGTATGGCTACACCTTC. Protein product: CASSELPGYGYTF.

Here the CDR3 DNA reads TGTGCCAGCAGCGTAGGGACTACTCCTACAGGGGCGGAAAATCAGCCCCAGCATTTT. Translated, it gives CASSVGTTPTGAENQPQHF. The chain links TRBV9 to TRBJ1-5; 7 bases fit TRBD1. There are 19 residues in the CDR3. The V gene's germline CDR1 is SGDLS and CDR2 YYNGEE. The junction had 16 bases not matched to a gene; V was cut back by 0 bases and J by 4 bases.

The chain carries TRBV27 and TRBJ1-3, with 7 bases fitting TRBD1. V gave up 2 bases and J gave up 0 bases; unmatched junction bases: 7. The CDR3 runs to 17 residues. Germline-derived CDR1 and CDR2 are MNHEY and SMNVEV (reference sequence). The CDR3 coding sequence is TGTGCCAGCAGTTTAGACTACAGGGGAGGCTCTGGAAACACCATATATTTT. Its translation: CASSLDYRGGSGNTIYF.

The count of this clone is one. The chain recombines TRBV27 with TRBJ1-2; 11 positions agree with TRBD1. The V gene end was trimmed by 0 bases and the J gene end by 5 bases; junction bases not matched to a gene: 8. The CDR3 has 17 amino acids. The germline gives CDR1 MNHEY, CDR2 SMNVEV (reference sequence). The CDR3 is CASSLSGQGAYGYGYTF. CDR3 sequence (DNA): TGTGCCAGCAGTTTATCCGGACAGGGGGCATATGGGTATGGCTACACCTTC.

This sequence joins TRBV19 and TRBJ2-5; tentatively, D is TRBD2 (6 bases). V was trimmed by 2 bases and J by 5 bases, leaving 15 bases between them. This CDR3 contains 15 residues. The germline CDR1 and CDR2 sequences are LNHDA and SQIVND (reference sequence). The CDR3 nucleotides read TGTGCCAGTAGTATATCAGTTCGGGGGTCGGAGACCCAGTACTTC. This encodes CASSISVRGSETQYF.

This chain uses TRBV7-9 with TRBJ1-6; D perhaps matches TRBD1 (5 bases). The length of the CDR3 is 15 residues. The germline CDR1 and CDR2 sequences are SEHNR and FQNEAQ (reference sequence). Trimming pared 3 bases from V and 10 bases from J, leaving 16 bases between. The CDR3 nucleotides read TGTGCCAGCAGCTTTTCGACAGTGGGTGACTCACCCCTCCACTTT. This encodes CASSFSTVGDSPLHF.

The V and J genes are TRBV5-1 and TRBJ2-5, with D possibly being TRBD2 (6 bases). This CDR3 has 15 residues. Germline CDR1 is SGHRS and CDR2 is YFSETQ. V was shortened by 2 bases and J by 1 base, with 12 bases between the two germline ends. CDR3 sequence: CASSFQAGTQETQYF. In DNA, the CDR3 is TGCGCCAGCAGCTTCCAGGCGGGGACCCAAGAGACCCAGTACTTC.

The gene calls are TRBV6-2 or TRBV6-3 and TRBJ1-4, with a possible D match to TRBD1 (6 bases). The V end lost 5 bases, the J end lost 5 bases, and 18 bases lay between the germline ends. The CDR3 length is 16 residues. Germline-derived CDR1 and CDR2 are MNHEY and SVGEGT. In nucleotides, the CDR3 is TGTGCCAGCAGTACCCTACGGTCAGGGGAGAATGAAAAACTGTTTTTT. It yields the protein CASSTLRSGENEKLFF.

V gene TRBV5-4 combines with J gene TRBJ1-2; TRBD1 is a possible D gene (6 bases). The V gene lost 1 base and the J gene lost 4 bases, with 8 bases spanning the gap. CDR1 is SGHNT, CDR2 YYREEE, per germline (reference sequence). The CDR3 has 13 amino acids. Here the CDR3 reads CASSLRTVYGYTF. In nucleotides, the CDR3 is TGTGCCAGCAGCTTGAGGACAGTCTATGGCTACACCTTC.

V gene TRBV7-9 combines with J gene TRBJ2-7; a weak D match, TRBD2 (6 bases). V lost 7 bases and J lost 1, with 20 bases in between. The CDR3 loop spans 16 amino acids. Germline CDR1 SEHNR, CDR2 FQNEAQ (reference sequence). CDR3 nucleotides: TGTGCCAGCAACGCCTGGGGCGGGATAGGGTCCTACGAGCAGTACTTC. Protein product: CASNAWGGIGSYEQYF.

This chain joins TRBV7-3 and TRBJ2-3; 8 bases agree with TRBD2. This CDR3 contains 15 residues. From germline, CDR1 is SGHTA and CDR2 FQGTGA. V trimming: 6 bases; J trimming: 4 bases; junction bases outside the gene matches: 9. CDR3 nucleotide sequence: TGTGCCAGCAGACTAGCGGTTGCGGGCTCAGATACGCAGTATTTT. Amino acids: CASRLAVAGSDTQYF.

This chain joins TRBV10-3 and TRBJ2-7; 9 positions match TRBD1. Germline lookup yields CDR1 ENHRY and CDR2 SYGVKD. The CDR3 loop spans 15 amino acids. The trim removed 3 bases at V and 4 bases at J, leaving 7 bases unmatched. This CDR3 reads CAISDQAQGAYEQYF. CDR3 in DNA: TGTGCCATCAGTGACCAAGCACAGGGGGCGTACGAGCAGTACTTC.

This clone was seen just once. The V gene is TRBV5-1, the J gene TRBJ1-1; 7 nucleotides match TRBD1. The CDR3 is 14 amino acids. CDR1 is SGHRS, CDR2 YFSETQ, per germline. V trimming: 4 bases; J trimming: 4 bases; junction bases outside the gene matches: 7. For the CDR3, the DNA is TGCGCCAGCAGCGGGGACAGCCCATCCACTGAAGCTTTCTTT. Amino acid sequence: CASSGDSPSTEAFF.

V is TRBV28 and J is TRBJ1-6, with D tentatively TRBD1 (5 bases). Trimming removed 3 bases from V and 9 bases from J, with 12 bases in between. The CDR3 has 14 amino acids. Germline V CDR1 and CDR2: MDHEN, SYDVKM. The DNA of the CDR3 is TGTGCCAGCAGTTTGACGGCAGGGATTTCACCCCTCCACTTT. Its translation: CASSLTAGISPLHF.

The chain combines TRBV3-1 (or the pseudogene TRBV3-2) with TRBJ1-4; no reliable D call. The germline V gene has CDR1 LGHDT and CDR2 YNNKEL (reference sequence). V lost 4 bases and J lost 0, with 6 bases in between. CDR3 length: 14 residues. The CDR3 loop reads CASSLRSTNEKLFF. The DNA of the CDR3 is TGTGCCAGCAGCCTCAGGTCAACTAATGAAAAACTGTTTTTT.

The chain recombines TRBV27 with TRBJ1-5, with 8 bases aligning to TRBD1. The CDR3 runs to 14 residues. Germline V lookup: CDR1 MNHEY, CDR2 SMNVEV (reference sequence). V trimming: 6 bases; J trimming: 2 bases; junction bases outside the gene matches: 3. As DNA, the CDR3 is TGTGCCAGCAGGGCGACAGGGGGCAATCAGCCCCAGCATTTT. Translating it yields CASRATGGNQPQHF.

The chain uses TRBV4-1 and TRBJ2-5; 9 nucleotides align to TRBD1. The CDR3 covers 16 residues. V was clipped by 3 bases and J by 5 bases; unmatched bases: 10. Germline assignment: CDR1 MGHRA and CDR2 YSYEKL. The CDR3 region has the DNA TGCGCCAGCAGCCAGGGATATGGGACAGGGTTGGAGACCCAGTACTTC. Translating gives CASSQGYGTGLETQYF.

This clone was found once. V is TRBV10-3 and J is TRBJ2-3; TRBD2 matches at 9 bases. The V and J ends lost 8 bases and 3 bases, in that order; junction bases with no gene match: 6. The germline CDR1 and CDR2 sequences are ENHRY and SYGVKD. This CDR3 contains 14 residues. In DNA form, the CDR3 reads TGTGCCATCTCTAGCGGGGTAGCTACAGATACGCAGTATTTT. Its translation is CAISSGVATDTQYF.

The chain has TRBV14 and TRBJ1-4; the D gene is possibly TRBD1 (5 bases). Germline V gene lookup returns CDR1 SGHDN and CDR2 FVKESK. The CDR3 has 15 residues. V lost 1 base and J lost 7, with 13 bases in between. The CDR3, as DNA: TGTGCCAGCAGCCAAGTTTGGGGCAAGCCTGAAAAACTGTTTTTT. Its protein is CASSQVWGKPEKLFF.

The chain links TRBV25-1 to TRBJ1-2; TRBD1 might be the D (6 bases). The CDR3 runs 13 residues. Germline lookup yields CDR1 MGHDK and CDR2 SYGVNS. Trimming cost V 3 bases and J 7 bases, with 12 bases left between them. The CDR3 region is CASSEVQGLGYTF. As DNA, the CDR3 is TGTGCCAGCAGTGAGGTACAGGGTCTTGGCTACACCTTC.

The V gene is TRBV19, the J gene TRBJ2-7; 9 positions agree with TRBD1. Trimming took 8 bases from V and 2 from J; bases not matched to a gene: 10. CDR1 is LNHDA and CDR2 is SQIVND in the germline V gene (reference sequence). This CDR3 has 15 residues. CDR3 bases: TGTGCCAGTGCCACACGACAGGGGGGGACCTACGAGCAGTACTTC. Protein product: CASATRQGGTYEQYF.

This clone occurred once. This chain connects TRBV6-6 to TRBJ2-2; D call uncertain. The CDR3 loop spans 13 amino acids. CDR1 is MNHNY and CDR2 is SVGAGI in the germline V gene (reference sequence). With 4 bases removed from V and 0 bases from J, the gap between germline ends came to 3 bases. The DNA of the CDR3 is TGTGCCAGCAGTTCCTCGAACACCGGGGAGCTGTTTTTT. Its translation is CASSSSNTGELFF.

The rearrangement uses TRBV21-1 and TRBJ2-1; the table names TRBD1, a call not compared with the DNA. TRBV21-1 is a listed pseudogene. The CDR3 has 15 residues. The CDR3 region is CASSKTGGSYNEQFF. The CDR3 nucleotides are TGTGCCAGCAGCAAAACAGGGGGCTCCTACAATGAGCAGTTCTTC.

Here the CDR3 reads CASSLGLRGFVNEQFF. As DNA, the CDR3 is TGCGCCAGCAGCTTGGGATTGCGGGGGTTCGTCAATGAGCAGTTCTTC. The chain uses TRBV5-1 and TRBJ2-1; 7 nucleotides agree with TRBD2. The germline V gene encodes CDR1 SGHRS and CDR2 YFSETQ. V gave up 0 bases and J gave up 6 bases; unmatched junction bases: 9. The CDR3 spans 16 residues.